This T cell receptor (beta chain) was captured by sequencing in a study of T cells in Graves' hyperthyroidism and ophthalmopathy. Findings and limits, study-wide: Ophthalmopathy was told apart from stable hyperthyroidism by a 13 V-J model.

Germline-derived CDR1 and CDR2 are SGDLS and YYNGEE. The length of the CDR3 is 13 residues. Trimming took off 3 bases at V and 4 bases at J, with 8 bases between the two ends. Researchers took RNA transcripts and amplified the TCR beta CDR3 regions from them. HTBI primers were used for first-round RT-PCR of the TCR CDR3. TCRdb reprocessed the multiplex PCR reads via MiXCR and lists one record per CDR3 protein. Of hundreds of thousands of distinct CDR3 sequences listed, more than 45% are singletons. This clonotype was seen at least ten times. Antigen unknown. The specimen sequenced was peripheral blood or thyroid tissue (not recorded which). This sequence was found in a woman between 18 and 29 years old with Graves' hyperthyroidism. V usage is TRBV9 and J usage is TRBJ1-5; D ambiguous. The DNA of the CDR3 is TGTGCCAGCAGCGCGGACCCGAATCAGCCCCAGCATTTT. Translating it yields CASSADPNQPQHF.